These 11 T cell receptor beta chains originate from one sample sequenced in a study of HIV-infected patients and healthy controls. No cell fractionation was done, so the repertoire covers all unsorted peripheral blood T cells. Reverse transcription used about 510 ng RNA and constant-region primers for alpha and beta. Alpha and beta chain libraries were made separately by chain-specific third strand synthesis with multiplexing indices. A single record per CDR3 protein comes from TCRdb applying MiXCR to the 5' RACE reads. The data hold about 7,400 distinct CDR3 sequences, with about a tenth observed a single time. Sequences were derived from blood, sampled before antiretroviral therapy. Source of these receptors: an adult with HIV infection.

This clonotype showed up many times. The gene calls are TRBV10-3 and TRBJ2-1; tentative D call: TRBD2 (6 bases). V lost 7 bases to trimming and J lost 3 bases, with 13 bases between them. Looked up from germline, CDR1 is ENHRY and CDR2 is SYGVKD. The CDR3 totals 14 residues. The CDR3 region has the DNA TGTGCCATCAATGGGGGAGGCGACTACAATGAGCAGTTCTTC. Its translation: CAINGGGDYNEQFF.

This clonotype was recorded at least ten times. This chain links TRBV19 with TRBJ2-3, with TRBD2 as a possible D gene (5 bases). Germline assignment: CDR1 LNHDA and CDR2 SQIVND (reference sequence). V was shortened by 8 bases and J by 3 bases, with 15 bases between the two germline ends. The CDR3 extends over 14 amino acids. As DNA, the CDR3 is TGTGCCAGTTCCCACTGGACGGGGACAGATACGCAGTATTTT. Its protein is CASSHWTGTDTQYF.

This clonotype was recorded many times. The chain links TRBV29-1 to TRBJ2-2, with 16 bases that match TRBD2. Trimming took 6 bases from V and 5 from J; bases not matched to a gene: 6. Germline CDR1 reads SQVTM; CDR2 reads ANQGSEA. The CDR3 runs to 16 residues. Here the CDR3 DNA reads TGCAGCGTCGGCCTGGGACTAGCGGGAGGGACCGGGGAGCTGTTTTTT. Its translation is CSVGLGLAGGTGELFF.

In its sample, this clonotype was seen many times. The chain recombines TRBV5-8 with TRBJ1-2; D unresolved. The CDR3 covers 14 residues. V dropped 2 bases and J dropped 2 bases, with 10 bases sitting between them. Germline assignment: CDR1 SGHTS and CDR2 YDEGEE. Written as DNA, the CDR3 is TGTGCCAGCAGCTTCCGTCCCTTCAACTATGGCTACACCTTC. Residues: CASSFRPFNYGYTF.

Judged by abundance, this clonotype is medium-sized. This chain joins TRBV20-1 and TRBJ2-7, with 9 bases identical to TRBD2. Germline values: CDR1 DFQATT, CDR2 SNEGSKA (reference sequence). V was clipped by 3 bases and J by 6 bases; unmatched bases: 6. The length of the CDR3 is 13 residues. CDR3 sequence: CSARPSGGREQYF. The DNA for the CDR3 is TGCAGTGCTAGGCCCAGCGGGGGGCGCGAGCAGTACTTC.

This clonotype is classed as medium-sized. The V and J genes are TRBV27 and TRBJ1-1, with D unresolved. Deletions cut 6 bases from V and 0 bases from J, with 5 bases between. The germline V gene encodes CDR1 MNHEY and CDR2 SMNVEV (reference sequence). The CDR3 consists of 12 residues. The CDR3 region has the DNA TGTGCCAGCAGCTCGATGAACACTGAAGCTTTCTTT. Protein product: CASSSMNTEAFF.

This clonotype was seen ten or more times. The chain links TRBV4-2 to TRBJ1-4; possibly TRBD1 for D (6 bases). The ends were cut back, 2 bases at V and 0 bases at J, with 13 bases in the middle. The CDR3 totals 17 residues. The germline CDR1 and CDR2 sequences are LGHNA and YNFKEQ. As DNA, the CDR3 is TGTGCCAGCAGCCAACAGGGGTTTAGGACAACTAATGAAAAACTGTTTTTT. It is translated as CASSQQGFRTTNEKLFF.

This clonotype was counted at least ten times. CDR3 loop: CASSGQWGYEQYF. For the CDR3, the DNA is TGTGCCAGCTCGGGACAGTGGGGGTACGAGCAGTACTTC. The chain combines TRBV25-1 with TRBJ2-7; TRBD1 matches at 7 bases. Germline V gene sequence: CDR1 MGHDK, CDR2 SYGVNS. The ends lost 8 bases at V and 4 bases at J; junction bases unmatched: 8. This CDR3 is built from 13 residues.

In this sample, this clonotype is medium-sized. The CDR3 region is CASSWDGEKLFF. CDR3 bases: TGTGCCAGCAGCTGGGACGGTGAAAAACTGTTTTTT. This chain uses TRBV5-6 with TRBJ1-4; the D gene is possibly TRBD1 (5 bases). CDR3 length: 12 amino acids. The V gene lost 3 bases and the J gene lost 7 bases, with 7 bases spanning the gap. Germline V gene lookup returns CDR1 SGHDT and CDR2 YYEEEE.

This clonotype occurred many times. The chain joins TRBV6-5 to TRBJ1-2; D unclear. The CDR3 runs to 13 residues. V lost 4 bases to trimming and J lost 0 bases, with 6 bases between them. Germline V gene lookup returns CDR1 MNHEY and CDR2 SVGAGI. The CDR3 nucleotides read TGTGCCAGCAGTTCCCTATCTAACTATGGCTACACCTTC. As protein: CASSSLSNYGYTF.

This clonotype was observed many times. The chain joins TRBV27 to TRBJ2-7; D is perhaps TRBD2 (5 bases). Germline-derived CDR1 and CDR2 are MNHEY and SMNVEV (reference sequence). The CDR3 has 14 amino acids. Deletions cut 3 bases from V and 4 bases from J, with 13 bases between. The CDR3 loop is CASSFSGNGYEQYF. The CDR3 DNA sequence: TGTGCCAGCAGTTTTTCCGGGAATGGGTACGAGCAGTACTTC.